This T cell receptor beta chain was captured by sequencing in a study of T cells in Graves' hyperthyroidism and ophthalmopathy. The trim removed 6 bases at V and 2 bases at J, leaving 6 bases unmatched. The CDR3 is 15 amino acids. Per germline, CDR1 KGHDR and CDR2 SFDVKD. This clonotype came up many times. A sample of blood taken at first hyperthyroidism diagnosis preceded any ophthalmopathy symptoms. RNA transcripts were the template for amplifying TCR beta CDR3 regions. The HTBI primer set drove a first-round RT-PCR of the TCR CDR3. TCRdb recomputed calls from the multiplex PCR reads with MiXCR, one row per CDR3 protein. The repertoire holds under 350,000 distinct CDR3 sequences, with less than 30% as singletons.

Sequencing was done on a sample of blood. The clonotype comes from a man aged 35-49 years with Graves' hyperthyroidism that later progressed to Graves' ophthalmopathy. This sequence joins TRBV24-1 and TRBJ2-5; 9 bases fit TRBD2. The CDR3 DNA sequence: TGTGCCACCAGTACCCCTAGCGGGAATCAAGAGACCCAGTACTTC. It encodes CATSTPSGNQETQYF.